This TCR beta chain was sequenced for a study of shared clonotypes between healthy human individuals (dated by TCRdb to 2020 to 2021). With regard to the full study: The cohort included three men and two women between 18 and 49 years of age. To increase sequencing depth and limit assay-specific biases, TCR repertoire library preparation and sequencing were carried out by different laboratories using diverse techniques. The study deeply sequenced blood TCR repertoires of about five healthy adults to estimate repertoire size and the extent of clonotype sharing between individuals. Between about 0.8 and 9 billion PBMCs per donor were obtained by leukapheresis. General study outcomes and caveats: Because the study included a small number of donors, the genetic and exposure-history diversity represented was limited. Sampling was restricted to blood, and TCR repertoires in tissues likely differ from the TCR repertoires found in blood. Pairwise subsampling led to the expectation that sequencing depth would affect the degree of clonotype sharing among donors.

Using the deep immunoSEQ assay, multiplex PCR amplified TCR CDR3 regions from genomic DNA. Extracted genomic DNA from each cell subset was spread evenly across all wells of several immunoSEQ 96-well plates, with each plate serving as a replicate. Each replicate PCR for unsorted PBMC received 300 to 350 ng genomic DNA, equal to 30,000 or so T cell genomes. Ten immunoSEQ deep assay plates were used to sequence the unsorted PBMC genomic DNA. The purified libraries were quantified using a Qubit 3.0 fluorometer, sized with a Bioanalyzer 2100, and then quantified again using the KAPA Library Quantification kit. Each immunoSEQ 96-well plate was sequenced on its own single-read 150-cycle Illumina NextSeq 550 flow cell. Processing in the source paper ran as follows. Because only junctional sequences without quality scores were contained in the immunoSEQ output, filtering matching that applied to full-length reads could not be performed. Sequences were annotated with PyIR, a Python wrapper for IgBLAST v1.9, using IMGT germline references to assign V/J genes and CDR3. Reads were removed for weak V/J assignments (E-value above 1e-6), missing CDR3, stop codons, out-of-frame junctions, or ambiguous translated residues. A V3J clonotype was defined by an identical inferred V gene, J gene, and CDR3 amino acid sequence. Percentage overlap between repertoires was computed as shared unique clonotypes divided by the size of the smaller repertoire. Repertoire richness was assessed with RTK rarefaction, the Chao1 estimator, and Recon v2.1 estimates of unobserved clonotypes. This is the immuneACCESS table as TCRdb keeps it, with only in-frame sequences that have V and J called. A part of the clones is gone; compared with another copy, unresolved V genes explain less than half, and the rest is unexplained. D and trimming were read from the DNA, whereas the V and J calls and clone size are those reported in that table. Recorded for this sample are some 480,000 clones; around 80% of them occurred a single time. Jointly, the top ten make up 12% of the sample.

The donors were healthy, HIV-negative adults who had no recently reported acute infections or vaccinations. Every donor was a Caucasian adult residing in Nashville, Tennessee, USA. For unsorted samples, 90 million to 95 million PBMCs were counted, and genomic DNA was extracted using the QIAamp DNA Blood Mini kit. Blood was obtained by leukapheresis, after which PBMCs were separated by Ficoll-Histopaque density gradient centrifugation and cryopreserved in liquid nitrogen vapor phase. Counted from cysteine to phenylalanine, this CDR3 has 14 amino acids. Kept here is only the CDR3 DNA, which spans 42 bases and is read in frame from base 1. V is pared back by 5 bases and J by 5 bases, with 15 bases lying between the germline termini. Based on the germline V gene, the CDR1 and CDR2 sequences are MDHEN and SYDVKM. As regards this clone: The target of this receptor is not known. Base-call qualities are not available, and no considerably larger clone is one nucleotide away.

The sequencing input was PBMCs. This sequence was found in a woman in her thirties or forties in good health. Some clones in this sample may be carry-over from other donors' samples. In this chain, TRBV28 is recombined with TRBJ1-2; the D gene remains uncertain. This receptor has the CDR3 CASSATVSPYGYTF. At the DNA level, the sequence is TGTGCCAGCAGTGCGACGGTTTCTCCTTATGGCTACACCTTC.